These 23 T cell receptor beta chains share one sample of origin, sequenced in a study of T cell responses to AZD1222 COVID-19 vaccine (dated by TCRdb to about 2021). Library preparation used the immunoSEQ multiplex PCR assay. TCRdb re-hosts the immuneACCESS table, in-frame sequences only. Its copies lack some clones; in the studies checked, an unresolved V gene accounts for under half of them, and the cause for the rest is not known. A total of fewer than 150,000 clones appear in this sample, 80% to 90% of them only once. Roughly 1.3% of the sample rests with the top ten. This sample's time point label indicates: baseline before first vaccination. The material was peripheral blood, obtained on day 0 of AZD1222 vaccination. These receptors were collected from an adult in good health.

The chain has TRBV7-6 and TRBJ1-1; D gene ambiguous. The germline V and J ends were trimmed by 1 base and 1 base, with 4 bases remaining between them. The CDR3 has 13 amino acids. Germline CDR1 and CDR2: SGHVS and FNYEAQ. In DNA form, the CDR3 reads TGTGCCAGCAGCTTAGGTCAGAACACTGAAGCTTTCTTT. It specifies CASSLGQNTEAFF.

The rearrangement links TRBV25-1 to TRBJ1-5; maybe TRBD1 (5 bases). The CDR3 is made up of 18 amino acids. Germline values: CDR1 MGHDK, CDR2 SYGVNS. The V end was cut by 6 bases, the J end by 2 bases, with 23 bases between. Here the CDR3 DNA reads TGTGCCAGCAGCCCGACCCCACAGGCATTGGGGCGCAATCAGCCCCAGCATTTT. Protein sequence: CASSPTPQALGRNQPQHF. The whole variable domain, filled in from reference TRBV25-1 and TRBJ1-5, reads EADIYQTPRYLVIGTGKKITLECSQTMGHDKMYWYQQDPGMELHLIHYSYGVNSTEKGDLSSESTVSRIRTEHFPLTLESARPSHTSQYLCASSPTPQALGRNQPQHFGDGTRLSIL.

CDR3 in amino acids: CASSPEGGYQPQHF. The CDR3 bases are TGTGCCAGCAGCCCAGAGGGGGGTTATCAGCCCCAGCATTTT. The chain combines TRBV7-9 with TRBJ1-5; maybe TRBD1 (6 bases). CDR1 and CDR2 (germline): SEHNR, FQNEAQ (reference sequence). V dropped 5 bases and J dropped 5 bases, with 13 bases sitting between them. The CDR3 sequence is 14 residues long.

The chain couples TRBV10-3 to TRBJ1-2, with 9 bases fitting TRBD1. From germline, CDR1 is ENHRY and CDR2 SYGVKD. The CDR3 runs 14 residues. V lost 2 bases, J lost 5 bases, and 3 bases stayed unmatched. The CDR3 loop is CAISETGTGYGYTF. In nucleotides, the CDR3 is TGTGCCATCAGTGAGACCGGGACAGGGTATGGCTACACCTTC.

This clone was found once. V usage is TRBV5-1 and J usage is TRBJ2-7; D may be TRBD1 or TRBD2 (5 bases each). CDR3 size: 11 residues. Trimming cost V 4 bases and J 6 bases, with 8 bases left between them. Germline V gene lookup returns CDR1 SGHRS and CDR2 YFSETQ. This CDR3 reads CASSPGGEQYF. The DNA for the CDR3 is TGCGCCAGCAGCCCTGGGGGCGAGCAGTACTTC. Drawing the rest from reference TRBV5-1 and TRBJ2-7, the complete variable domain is KAGVTQTPRYLIKTRGQQVTLSCSPISGHRSVSWYQQTPGQGLQFLFEYFSETQRNKGNFPGRFSGRQFSNSRSEMNVSTLELGDSALYLCASSPGGEQYFGPGTRLTVT.

The CDR3: CASSRNRETQYF. The CDR3 DNA reads as TGCGCCAGCAGCCGGAACCGGGAAACCCAGTACTTC. V and J are TRBV5-1 and TRBJ2-5; perhaps TRBD2 as D (5 bases). This CDR3 is built from 12 residues. CDR1 is SGHRS, CDR2 YFSETQ, per germline. Trimming took off 4 bases at V and 8 bases at J, with 12 bases between the two ends.

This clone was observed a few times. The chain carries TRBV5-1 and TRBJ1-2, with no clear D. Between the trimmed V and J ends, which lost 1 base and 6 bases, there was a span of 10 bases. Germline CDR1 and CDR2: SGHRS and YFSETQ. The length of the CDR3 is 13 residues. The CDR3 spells CASSLLGIDGYTF. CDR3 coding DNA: TGCGCCAGCAGCTTGCTGGGCATTGATGGCTACACCTTC.

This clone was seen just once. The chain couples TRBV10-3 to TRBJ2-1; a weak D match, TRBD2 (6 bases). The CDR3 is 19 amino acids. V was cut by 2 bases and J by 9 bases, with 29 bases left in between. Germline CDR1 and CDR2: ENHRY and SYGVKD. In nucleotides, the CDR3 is TGTGCCATCAGTGAGGAGGAGGGACGCGCTAGGTGGGGTGGGGGTGAGCAGTTCTTC. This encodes CAISEEEGRARWGGGEQFF.

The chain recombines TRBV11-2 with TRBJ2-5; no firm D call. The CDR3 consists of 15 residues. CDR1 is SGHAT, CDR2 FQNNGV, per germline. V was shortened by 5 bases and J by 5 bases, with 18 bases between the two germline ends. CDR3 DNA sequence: TGTGCCAGCAGCATCCCCCTAGATGTCCGGGAGACCCAGTACTTC. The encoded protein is CASSIPLDVRETQYF.

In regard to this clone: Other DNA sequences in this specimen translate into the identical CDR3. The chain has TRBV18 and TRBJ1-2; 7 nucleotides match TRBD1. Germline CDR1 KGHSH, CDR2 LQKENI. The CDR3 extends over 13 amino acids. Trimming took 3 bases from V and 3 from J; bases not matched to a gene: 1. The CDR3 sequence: CASSPGTDYGYTF. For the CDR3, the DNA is TGTGCCAGCTCACCCGGGACAGACTATGGCTACACCTTC. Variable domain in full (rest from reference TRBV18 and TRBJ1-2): NAGVMQNPRHLVRRRGQEARLRCSPMKGHSHVYWYRQLPEEGLKFMVYLQKENIIDESGMPKERFSAEFPKEGPSILRIQQVVRGDSAAYFCASSPGTDYGYTFGSGTRLTVV.

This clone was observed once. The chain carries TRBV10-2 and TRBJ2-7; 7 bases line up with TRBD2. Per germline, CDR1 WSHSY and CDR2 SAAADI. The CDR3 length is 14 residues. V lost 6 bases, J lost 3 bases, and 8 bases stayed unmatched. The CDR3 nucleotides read TGCGCCAGCAGCCTTAGAGCGGGGAACTACGAGCAGTACTTC. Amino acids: CASSLRAGNYEQYF.

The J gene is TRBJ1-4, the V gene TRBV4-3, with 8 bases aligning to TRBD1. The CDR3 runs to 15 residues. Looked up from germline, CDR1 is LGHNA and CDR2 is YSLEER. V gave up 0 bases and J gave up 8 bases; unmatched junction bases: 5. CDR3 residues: CASSQDPGGREKLFF. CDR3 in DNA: TGCGCCAGCAGCCAAGATCCAGGGGGCAGGGAAAAACTGTTTTTT.

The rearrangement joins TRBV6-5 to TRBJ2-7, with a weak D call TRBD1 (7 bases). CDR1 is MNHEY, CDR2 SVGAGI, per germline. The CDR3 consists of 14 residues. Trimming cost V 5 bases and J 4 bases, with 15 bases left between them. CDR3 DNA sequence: TGTGCCAGCAGTCGTGGTCCAGGGGGGTACGAGCAGTACTTC. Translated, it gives CASSRGPGGYEQYF.

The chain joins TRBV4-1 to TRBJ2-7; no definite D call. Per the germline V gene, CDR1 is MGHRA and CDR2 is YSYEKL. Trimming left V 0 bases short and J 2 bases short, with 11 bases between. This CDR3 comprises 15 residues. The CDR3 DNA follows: TGCGCCAGCAGCCAAGATACGGGCGATGCCTACGAGCAGTACTTC. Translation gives CASSQDTGDAYEQYF.

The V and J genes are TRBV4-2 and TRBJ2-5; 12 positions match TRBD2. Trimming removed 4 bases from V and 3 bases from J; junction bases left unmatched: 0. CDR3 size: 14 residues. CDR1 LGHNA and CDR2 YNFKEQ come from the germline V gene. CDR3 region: CASSRLAGEETQYF. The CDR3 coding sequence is TGTGCCAGCAGCCGACTAGCGGGGGAAGAGACCCAGTACTTC.

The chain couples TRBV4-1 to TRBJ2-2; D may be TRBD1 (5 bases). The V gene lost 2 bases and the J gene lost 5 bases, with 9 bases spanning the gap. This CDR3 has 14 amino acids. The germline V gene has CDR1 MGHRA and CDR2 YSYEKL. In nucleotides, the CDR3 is TGCGCCAGCAGCCAAATTGCAGGGACCGGGGAGCTGTTTTTT. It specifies CASSQIAGTGELFF.

The CDR3 region is CASSVGEVYSGNTIYF. The CDR3 DNA sequence: TGTGCCAGCAGCGTAGGGGAGGTTTACTCTGGAAACACCATATATTTT. The chain is built from TRBV9 and TRBJ1-3; the D is unclear. Germline loops: CDR1 SGDLS, CDR2 YYNGEE. This CDR3 spans 16 amino acids. V was trimmed by 0 bases and J by 0 bases, leaving 10 bases between them. Combining the CDR3 with reference TRBV9 and TRBJ1-3 gives the whole variable domain DSGVTQTPKHLITATGQRVTLRCSPRSGDLSVYWYQQSLDQGLQFLIQYYNGEERAKGNILERFSAQQFPDLHSELNLSSLELGDSALYFCASSVGEVYSGNTIYFGEGSWLTVV.

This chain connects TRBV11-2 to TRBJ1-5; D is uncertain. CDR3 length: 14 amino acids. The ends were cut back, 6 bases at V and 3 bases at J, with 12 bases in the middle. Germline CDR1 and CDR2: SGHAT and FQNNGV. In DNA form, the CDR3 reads TGTGCCAGCAGTGCTCCGGGAATCAATCAGCCCCAGCATTTT. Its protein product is CASSAPGINQPQHF.

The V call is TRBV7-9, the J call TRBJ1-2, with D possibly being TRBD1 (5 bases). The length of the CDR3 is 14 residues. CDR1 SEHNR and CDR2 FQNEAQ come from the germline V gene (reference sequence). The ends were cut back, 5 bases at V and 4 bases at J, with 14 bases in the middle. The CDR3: CASSPQTATYGYTF. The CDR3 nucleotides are TGTGCCAGCAGCCCTCAGACAGCTACCTATGGCTACACCTTC.

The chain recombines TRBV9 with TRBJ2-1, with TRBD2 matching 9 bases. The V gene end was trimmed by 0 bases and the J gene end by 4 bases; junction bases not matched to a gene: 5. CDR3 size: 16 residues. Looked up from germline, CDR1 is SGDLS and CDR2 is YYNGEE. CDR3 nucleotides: TGTGCCAGCAGCGTAGTGGCTAGCGGGGAATACAATGAGCAGTTCTTC. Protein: CASSVVASGEYNEQFF.

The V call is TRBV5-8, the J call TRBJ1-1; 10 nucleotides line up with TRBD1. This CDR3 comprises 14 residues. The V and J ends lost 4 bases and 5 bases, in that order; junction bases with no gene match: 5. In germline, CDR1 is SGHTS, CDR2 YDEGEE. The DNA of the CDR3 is TGTGCCAGCAGCCTGGGACAGGGGCGGACTGAAGCTTTCTTT. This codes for CASSLGQGRTEAFF.

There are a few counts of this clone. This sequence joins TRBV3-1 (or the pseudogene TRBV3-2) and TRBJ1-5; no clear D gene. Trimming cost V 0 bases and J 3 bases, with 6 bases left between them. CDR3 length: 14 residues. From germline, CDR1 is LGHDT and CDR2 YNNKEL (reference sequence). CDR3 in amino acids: CASSQDIHNQPQHF. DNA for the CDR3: TGTGCCAGCAGCCAAGATATCCACAATCAGCCCCAGCATTTT.

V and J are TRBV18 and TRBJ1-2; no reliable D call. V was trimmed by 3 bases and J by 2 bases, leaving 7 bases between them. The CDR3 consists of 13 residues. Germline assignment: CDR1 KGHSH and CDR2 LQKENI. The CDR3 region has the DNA TGTGCCAGCTCACCGGACGGAAACTATGGCTACACCTTC. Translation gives CASSPDGNYGYTF.